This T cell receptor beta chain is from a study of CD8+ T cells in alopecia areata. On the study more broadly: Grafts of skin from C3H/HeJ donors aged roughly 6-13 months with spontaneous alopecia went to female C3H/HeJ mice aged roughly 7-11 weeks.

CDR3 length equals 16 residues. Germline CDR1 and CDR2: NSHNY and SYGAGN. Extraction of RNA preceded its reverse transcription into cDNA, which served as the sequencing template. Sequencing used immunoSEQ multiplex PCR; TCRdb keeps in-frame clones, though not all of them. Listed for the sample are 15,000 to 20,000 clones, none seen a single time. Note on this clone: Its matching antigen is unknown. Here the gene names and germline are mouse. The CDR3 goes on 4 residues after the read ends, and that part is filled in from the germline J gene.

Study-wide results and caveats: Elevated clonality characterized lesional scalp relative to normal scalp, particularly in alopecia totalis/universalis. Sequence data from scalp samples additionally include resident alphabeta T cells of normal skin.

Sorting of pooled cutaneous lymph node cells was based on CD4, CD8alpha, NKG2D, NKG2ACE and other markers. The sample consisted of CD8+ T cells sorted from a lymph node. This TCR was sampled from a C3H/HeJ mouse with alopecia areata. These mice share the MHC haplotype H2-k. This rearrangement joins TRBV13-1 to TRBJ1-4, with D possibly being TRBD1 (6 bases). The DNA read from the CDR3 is TGTGCCAGCAGTGATGTGGGACTGGGGGGGCGCGAA. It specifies CASSDVGLGGRE. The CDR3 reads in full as CASSDVGLGGRERLFF.